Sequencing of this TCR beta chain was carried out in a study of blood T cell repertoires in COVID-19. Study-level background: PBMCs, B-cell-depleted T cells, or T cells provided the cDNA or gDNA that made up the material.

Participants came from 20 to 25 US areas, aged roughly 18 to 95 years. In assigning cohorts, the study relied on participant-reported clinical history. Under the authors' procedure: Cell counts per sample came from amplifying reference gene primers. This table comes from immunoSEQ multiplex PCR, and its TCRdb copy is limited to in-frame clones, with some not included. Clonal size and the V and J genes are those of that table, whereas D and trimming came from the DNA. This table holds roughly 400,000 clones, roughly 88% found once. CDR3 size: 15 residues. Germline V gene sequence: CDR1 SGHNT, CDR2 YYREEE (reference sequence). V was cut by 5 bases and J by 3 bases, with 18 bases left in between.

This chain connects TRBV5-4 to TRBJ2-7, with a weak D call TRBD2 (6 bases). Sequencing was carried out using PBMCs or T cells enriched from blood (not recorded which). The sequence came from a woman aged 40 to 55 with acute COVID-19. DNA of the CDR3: TGTGCCAGCAGTGAACCGACTAGAGCCCTCTACGAGCAGTACTTC. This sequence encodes CASSEPTRALYEQYF.